This TCR beta chain was documented in a study of beta chain features in type 1 diabetes. Germline V gene lookup returns CDR1 LGHNT and CDR2 FRNRAP. The CDR3 is made up of 14 amino acids. The V and J ends lost 3 bases and 0 bases respectively, with 7 bases between them. Expressed TCRB transcripts got sequenced, as all isolated RNA was reverse transcribed. TCRdb keeps only in-frame clones here, not all; method: immunoSEQ multiplex PCR. The repertoire includes roughly 250,000 clones, around 68% of them detected once, and roughly 0.048% sits in the top ten. Material: naive CD4+ T cells from blood. The sequence was obtained from a man aged 25-45 years in good health. This chain links TRBV12-5 with TRBJ2-3; weak D call: TRBD2 (6 bases). The CDR3 loop is CASGLGTSTDTQYF. Written as DNA, the CDR3 is TGTGCTAGTGGTTTAGGGACTAGCACAGATACGCAGTATTTT.